This is a list of T cell receptor beta chains from one sample in a study of cytomegalovirus exposure and HLA in healthy donors. Sequenced by immunoSEQ multiplex PCR; TCRdb stores in-frame clones only, minus some. This sample carries some 120,000 clones, approximately 81% of them seen once, and the ten largest clones take around 4%. Source material: PBMCs. All receptors come from a woman in her twenties or thirties in good health and CMV-seronegative. Each CDR3 is given with its conserved first and last residue. The D gene is left open where the match is weak. Clone size is shown for a subset of rows, as once, few, many or a class of expanded clone.

TGTGCCAGCAGTGGAAGGGACAGATACACAGATACGCAGTATTTT	CASSGRDRYTDTQYF	TRBJ2-3	TRBD1	TRBV6-1	-
TGTGCCAGCAGTTTATTCCCGCTAGCGCCTACGCAAGAGACCCAGTACTTC	CASSLFPLAPTQETQYF	TRBJ2-5	-	TRBV27	-
TGTGCCAGCGGAGGAACTCAAGAGACCCAGTACTTC	CASGGTQETQYF	TRBJ2-5	-	TRBV25-1	-
TGTGCCAGCAGTTTATCCTCGACAGGCAGCGAAAAACTGTTTTTT	CASSLSSTGSEKLFF	TRBJ1-4	-	TRBV28	-
TGTGCCAGCAGTGGGACAGGGGGCGACTATGGCTACACCTTC	CASSGTGGDYGYTF	TRBJ1-2	TRBD1	TRBV25-1	-
TGTGCCAGCAATGCAGGGGGCTCGGAGACCCAGTACTTC	CASNAGGSETQYF	TRBJ2-5	TRBD1	TRBV6-1	-
TGTGCCAGCAGCCTCTCCAGCGACCTAAGCTCCTACGAGCAGTACTTC	CASSLSSDLSSYEQYF	TRBJ2-7	-	TRBV7-2	-
TGTGCCAGCGCGAGGGAATCGGGCAATCAGCCCCAGCATTTT	CASARESGNQPQHF	TRBJ1-5	-	TRBV27	-
TGTGCCAGCAGAACCATTAACCGGGACAGGGACCTTCAAGCGGGTAACACCGGGGAGCTGTTTTTT	CASRTINRDRDLQAGNTGELFF	TRBJ2-2	TRBD1	TRBV28	-
TGTGCCAGCAGCCAAGGGGACAGGCTCACCGGGGAGCTGTTTTTT	CASSQGDRLTGELFF	TRBJ2-2	TRBD1	TRBV6-5	-
TGTGCCAGCAGCCCGGGAAGGATACTATACGAGCAGTACTTC	CASSPGRILYEQYF	TRBJ2-7	-	TRBV7-8	-
TGTGCCACCAGCAGAGCCCACGGGGAGACCCAGTACTTC	CATSRAHGETQYF	TRBJ2-5	-	TRBV15	-
TGTGCCAGCAGTCCTATTGCTCGGGAGCAGTTCTTC	CASSPIAREQFF	TRBJ2-1	-	TRBV28	-
TGCGCCAGCAGCTTGATTGGGGGGGGCGCAGGTAATGAAGCTTTCTTT	CASSLIGGGAGNEAFF	TRBJ1-1	-	TRBV5-1	-
TGTGCCAGCAGGCCAGGACTAGGAGGTTACGAGCAGTACTTC	CASRPGLGGYEQYF	TRBJ2-7	TRBD2	TRBV5-6	-
TGCGCCAGCAGCTTGGAGGGACAGTGGTTTTACGAGCAGTACTTC	CASSLEGQWFYEQYF	TRBJ2-7	TRBD1	TRBV5-1	-
TGTGCCAGCAGCCTTCCGGTTGCGGAGACCCAGTACTTC	CASSLPVAETQYF	TRBJ2-5	-	TRBV5-4	-
TGTGCCAGCATGGGAATTGGCGACAGGGACGACTCCTACGAGCAGTACTTC	CASMGIGDRDDSYEQYF	TRBJ2-7	TRBD1	TRBV9	few
TGTGCCAGCAGCCCCGGGACAGGGGCGGTTAAGCAGTACTTC	CASSPGTGAVKQYF	TRBJ2-7	TRBD1	TRBV7-3	-
TGTGCCAGCAGTTACTCTGGGACTAGCGGGAGACGGCAGTTCTTC	CASSYSGTSGRRQFF	TRBJ2-1	TRBD2	TRBV6-6	-
TGTGCCAGCAGGGAGAATGAGCAGTTCTTC	CASRENEQFF	TRBJ2-1	-	TRBV2	few
TGTGCCAGCAGCCCAACAGAAATCTCCTACGAGCAGTACTTC	CASSPTEISYEQYF	TRBJ2-7	-	TRBV7-7	-
TGTGCCAGCAGACAAGCGGGAGGGGCCTACAATGAGCAGTTCTTC	CASRQAGGAYNEQFF	TRBJ2-1	TRBD2	TRBV4-2	-
TGTGCCAGCAGTCAGGGGCAGCTCTACGAGCAGTACTTC	CASSQGQLYEQYF	TRBJ2-7	-	TRBV27	-
TGTGCCAGCCAACCCGGACTGGGTTACGAGCAGTACTTC	CASQPGLGYEQYF	TRBJ2-7	-	TRBV7-9	-
TGTGCCAGCAGTGAAGGGACGGGGACTCGCTCCTACGAGCAGTACTTC	CASSEGTGTRSYEQYF	TRBJ2-7	-	TRBV25-1	-
TGTGCCAGCAGCCAACGGGGAAATGAGCAGTTCTTC	CASSQRGNEQFF	TRBJ2-1	-	TRBV16	-
TGTGCCAGCAGCTTGGATCCTAGCGGCCCCTCCTACGAGCAGTACTTC	CASSLDPSGPSYEQYF	TRBJ2-7	TRBD2	TRBV5-6	few
TGTGCCACCAGCAGGGAGGGGACCAATCCATCCGGGGAGCTGTTTTTT	CATSREGTNPSGELFF	TRBJ2-2	-	TRBV15	few
TGTGCCATCAGTGAGTCACCGGGGACTGGGGCCAACGTCCTGACTTTC	CAISESPGTGANVLTF	TRBJ2-6	-	TRBV10-3	-
TGTGCCAGCAGTGAATTAGGCAGGGGCCCCGGCACTGAAGCTTTCTTT	CASSELGRGPGTEAFF	TRBJ1-1	-	TRBV6-1	few
TGTGCCAGCTCACCACCGAACGGAGATACGCAGTATTTT	CASSPPNGDTQYF	TRBJ2-3	-	TRBV18	once
TGTGCCAGCAGCCGATGGACTAGCGGGAGAGAGACCCAGTACTTC	CASSRWTSGRETQYF	TRBJ2-5	TRBD2	TRBV4-2	few
TGTGCAAGTCGCGCCCGAGTGGAACTAGCGGGAGCGGCGCAGTATTTT	CASRARVELAGAAQYF	TRBJ2-3	-	TRBV12-2	-
TGTGCCAGCAGCTTAGTCGTTACTAGCGGCTCCTACAATGAGCAGTTCTTC	CASSLVVTSGSYNEQFF	TRBJ2-1	TRBD2	TRBV7-2	few
TGTGCCAGCAGCCCCCCTGGACAGGGGGCCCATGGCTACACCTTC	CASSPPGQGAHGYTF	TRBJ1-2	TRBD1	TRBV7-9	-
TGTGCCAGCAGTTTCGAAATAGGACTGGCGAATGAGCAGTTCTTC	CASSFEIGLANEQFF	TRBJ2-1	-	TRBV27	-
TGTGCCAGCAGCTTACTAGCGGGTCGTTACGAGCAGTACTTC	CASSLLAGRYEQYF	TRBJ2-7	TRBD2	TRBV7-8	-
TGTGCCAGCAGCTTGTACGGGGACAGACTCGGCAATGAGCAGTTCTTC	CASSLYGDRLGNEQFF	TRBJ2-1	TRBD1	TRBV5-8	few
TGTGCCAGCAGCGCCCAGAGCGGGAGTGCCTACAATGAGCAGTTCTTC	CASSAQSGSAYNEQFF	TRBJ2-1	TRBD2	TRBV9	-
TGTGCCAGCAGCCTGCGGGGGCACGGCTACACCTTC	CASSLRGHGYTF	TRBJ1-2	-	TRBV6-8	-
TGTGCCAGCAGCCCATCCACAGGGAACACCGGGGAGCTGTTTTTT	CASSPSTGNTGELFF	TRBJ2-2	-	TRBV11-2	-
TGCACCAGCAGCCAGGTTGTAGCGGACCCTGAGTACCAAGAGACCCAGTACTTC	CTSSQVVADPEYQETQYF	TRBJ2-5	-	TRBV1	few
TGTGCCAGCAGTTTTCTACAGGGGTACGAGCAGTACTTC	CASSFLQGYEQYF	TRBJ2-7	TRBD1	TRBV27	-
TGTGCCAGCAGTTTAAGCGGGACACCCCGGGATGGTCAGCCCCAGCATTTT	CASSLSGTPRDGQPQHF	TRBJ1-5	-	TRBV28	-
TGCGCCAGCAGGGAGGACAGGGGGCCTGAAGGCTACACCTTC	CASREDRGPEGYTF	TRBJ1-2	TRBD1	TRBV10-1	-
TGTGCCAGCAGTTTAATGGGACACTCCAGTCCCGAGACCCAGTACTTC	CASSLMGHSSPETQYF	TRBJ2-5	-	TRBV27	-
TGTGCCAGCAGTGAAGGACACCAACGAGAGCAGTACTTC	CASSEGHQREQYF	TRBJ2-7	-	TRBV6-1	-
TGTGCCAGCAGCTTCACGCAGGGAGGGAGAGAAGCTTTCTTT	CASSFTQGGREAFF	TRBJ1-1	-	TRBV7-9	-